A single count supports the clone carrying this T cell receptor beta chain. Its specificity is unknown. Primers included in the PCR were 60 Vbeta and 13 Jbeta primers. Sequencing used immunoSEQ multiplex PCR; TCRdb keeps in-frame clones, though not all of them. The repertoire holds around 82,000 clones, with 78% as singletons. This entry belongs to a study of cytomegalovirus exposure and HLA in healthy donors. Study-wide results and caveats: According to reports, the classifier identified cytomegalovirus status with high specificity and sensitivity.

The V and J ends lost 6 bases and 0 bases respectively, with 20 bases between them. The CDR3 is 17 amino acids. Germline-derived CDR1 and CDR2 are SGHKS and YYEKEE (reference sequence). Sequencing was carried out using PBMCs. The V call is TRBV5-5, the J call TRBJ2-3; D perhaps matches TRBD1 (5 bases). The clonotype was recovered from a male donor in good health and CMV-seropositive. In DNA form, the CDR3 reads TGTGCCAGCACCCAAGGCCCTCGCAGGGCTAGCACAGATACGCAGTATTTT. Protein product: CASTQGPRRASTDTQYF.